These 10 T cell receptor beta chains share one sample of origin, sequenced in a study of post-analysis software for immune sequencing data. No antigen is known for these receptors. Libraries were made from TCR beta cDNA, and they carried unique molecular identifiers. TCRdb analysed the PCR reads with MiXCR anew, one entry per CDR3 protein. The sample consists of about 560,000 distinct CDR3 sequences, roughly 45% of them appearing once. Study-wide points: When patients were compared with controls, a handful of TRBV segments were more frequent, TRBV5-6, TRBV5-1 and TRBV20-1 among them.

Sequenced material: blood. These receptors were collected from a girl aged 10-17 years with multiple sclerosis.

V and J are TRBV12-3 or TRBV12-4 and TRBJ1-2; D possibly corresponds to TRBD1 (5 bases). V shed 3 bases and J shed 0 bases, with 14 bases lying between them. CDR3 length: 16 residues. In nucleotides, the CDR3 is TGTGCCAGCAGTTTTCGGGACGCCTTTTCTAACTATGGCTACACCTTC. Translation gives CASSFRDAFSNYGYTF.

This clonotype was detected once. The chain uses TRBV5-1 and TRBJ2-5; D is possibly TRBD2 (6 bases). The DNA end is more similar to TRBJ2-7, so the J call may be wrong. CDR3 length: 15 amino acids. Germline V gives CDR1 SGHRS, CDR2 YFSETQ. The CDR3 sequence is CASSSGAGSVYEQYF. CDR3 DNA: TGCGCCAGCAGCTCTGGGGCGGGGTCCGTTTACGAGCAGTACTTC.

This rearrangement joins TRBV6-6 to TRBJ1-1; 7 nucleotides match TRBD1. V gave up 6 bases and J gave up 2 bases; unmatched junction bases: 6. This CDR3 region has 14 residues. Germline-derived CDR1 and CDR2 are MNHNY and SVGAGI (reference sequence). The CDR3 nucleotides are TGTGCCAGCAGGCTGGGACAGTTTAACACTGAAGCTTTCTTT. Translating gives CASRLGQFNTEAFF.

On this clonotype: One junction end does not reproduce the germline sequence, and a read error may be involved. The chain couples TRBV29-1 to TRBJ1-2; D might be TRBD1 (6 bases). The length of the CDR3 is 16 residues. Germline-derived CDR1 and CDR2 are SQVTM and ANQGSEA. The CDR3 region has the DNA TGCAGCGTCCAACTTAGAGGGCAGGGGAGGGACTACGGCTACACCTTC. Protein sequence: CSVQLRGQGRDYGYTF.

The chain combines TRBV5-1 with TRBJ1-2; 7 nucleotides line up with TRBD1. Trimming cost V 4 bases and J 3 bases; bases outside gene matches: 6. The CDR3 loop spans 14 amino acids. Germline CDR1 and CDR2: SGHRS and YFSETQ. CDR3 loop: CASSVRDRYYGYTF. The DNA for the CDR3 is TGCGCCAGCAGCGTCCGGGACAGATACTATGGCTACACCTTC.

This clonotype was found many times. The CDR3 loop reads CASSLTSGSYNEQFF. CDR3 sequence (DNA): TGTGCCAGCAGTCTTACTAGCGGGAGCTACAATGAGCAGTTCTTC. V gene TRBV6-4 combines with J gene TRBJ2-1, with 11 bases that match TRBD2. The J segment lost 3 bases and the V segment lost 5 bases, leaving 3 bases of the junction unmatched. CDR1 is MRHNA and CDR2 is SNTAGT in the germline V gene. The CDR3 is 15 residues long.

The chain combines TRBV5-8 with TRBJ2-7; TRBD1 matches 9 bases. The CDR3 runs 18 residues. V lost 4 bases to trimming and J lost 0 bases; unmatched junction nucleotides: 14. Germline V gene lookup returns CDR1 SGHTS and CDR2 YDEGEE. CDR3 nucleotide sequence: TGTGCCAGCAGCCCAACCCGGACAGGGGCCCTAAGCTCCTACGAGCAGTACTTC. This codes for CASSPTRTGALSSYEQYF.

Turning to this clonotype: One end of the junction is discordant with germline, which a read error may explain. The chain couples TRBV7-7 to TRBJ2-3, with a tentative D call TRBD1 (6 bases). CDR1 is SSHAT, CDR2 FNYEAQ, per germline (reference sequence). The CDR3 sequence is 17 residues long. CDR3 nucleotide sequence: TGTGCTAGCAGCTTAAACCAACCCCAGGGGTGGGAAGATACGCAGTATTTT. Its translation is CASSLNQPQGWEDTQYF.

Comment on this clonotype: It may be a read error: a sequence one base away is much more abundant. The DNA of the CDR3 is TGTGCCGGCAGTTCTTACTCTAGCGGCCCCAGGTATTTT. It encodes CAGSSYSSGPRYF. This chain connects TRBV12-3 or TRBV12-4 to TRBJ2-3; 7 positions match TRBD2. The CDR3 extends over 13 amino acids.

The genes are TRBV6-1 and TRBJ2-1; 11 bases map to TRBD1. The V and J ends lost 6 bases and 8 bases, in that order; junction bases with no gene match: 6. This CDR3 is built from 14 residues. In germline, CDR1 is MNHNS, CDR2 SASEGT. The CDR3 sequence: CASRKDRGRDEQFF. The DNA for the CDR3 is TGTGCCAGCAGAAAGGACAGGGGGCGCGATGAGCAGTTCTTC.